The text below deals with one T cell receptor beta chain. The antigen remains unidentified. This record comes from a study of cytomegalovirus exposure and HLA in healthy donors. With 60 Vbeta and 13 Jbeta primers, the PCR was carried out. Profiling relied on immunoSEQ multiplex PCR, and the TCRdb table lists in-frame clones only, not all of them. The sample has 150,000 to 200,000 clones; approximately 80% are singletons. General study findings and limits: There were 150 to 200 TCR beta chains listed as cytomegalovirus-associated.

The trim removed 4 bases at V and 4 bases at J, leaving 7 bases unmatched. Germline CDR1 and CDR2: SEHNR and FQNEAQ (reference sequence). There are 15 residues in the CDR3. The TCR originated in a male donor in good health and CMV-seronegative. The chain links TRBV7-9 to TRBJ1-2, with TRBD1 matching 9 bases. The sample taken for sequencing was PBMCs. The CDR3 sequence: CASSSTLTGGYGYTF. Here the CDR3 DNA reads TGTGCCAGCAGCTCGACGTTGACAGGGGGCTATGGCTACACCTTC.